This TCR beta chain originates from a study of shared clonotypes between healthy human individuals. CD4+ cell separation produced CD45RA+ naive and CD45RA-negative memory subsets. Points on this clone: Its antigen is as yet unknown.

The assay was carried out at the deep level. Libraries were prepared by immunoSEQ multiplex PCR; TCRdb keeps only in-frame clonotypes and omits some of them. Altogether nearly 1,000,000 clones are present, 60% to 85% being singletons, with the ten largest covering around 1.4%. V trimming: 4 bases; J trimming: 1 base; junction bases outside the gene matches: 6. The CDR3 sequence is 16 residues long. CDR1 SGHAT and CDR2 FQNNGV come from the germline V gene. The study's findings and limits: Generally, estimated richness proved larger in naive subsets than it did in memory subsets. Non-shared clonotypes displayed generation probabilities falling below those of clonotypes present in all four donors.

This TCR was recovered from a man younger than 35 in good health. The sequenced sample was memory CD4+ T cells sorted from blood. Documented subset: CD45RA-negative fraction. The rearrangement links TRBV11-2 to TRBJ2-2; 7 positions agree with TRBD1. The CDR3 sequence: CASSSGRTGNTGELFF. The CDR3, as DNA: TGTGCCAGCAGCTCGGGTCGGACAGGGAACACCGGGGAGCTGTTTTTT.